This T cell receptor beta chain was captured in a study of T cell repertoires in cytomegalovirus infection. General study results and limits: The response measured ex vivo was dominated by TCR beta clonotypes (HLA-C-restricted and CMV-specific). CMV carriers with the relevant HLA were identified by cumulative public TCR beta family frequency.

TCRdb re-derived calls from the reads in MiXCR, one entry per CDR3 protein. The sample holds under 300,000 distinct CDR3 sequences; about 15% are singletons and the top ten take over 40%. A remark on this clonotype: Antigen specificity is unknown.

The CDR3 loop spans 16 amino acids. The ends lost 5 bases at V and 2 bases at J; junction bases unmatched: 7. The germline V gene encodes CDR1 LNHNV and CDR2 YYDKDF (reference sequence). Material: CD8+ T cells from PBMCs. The chain combines TRBV15 with TRBJ2-1; 9 bases align to TRBD1. This sequence was found in a human donor in good health (CMV status not recorded). Some clones in this sample may be carry-over from other donors' samples. The CDR3 sequence is CATSGSGTGPYNEQFF. DNA for the CDR3: TGTGCCACCAGCGGTTCCGGGACAGGGCCCTACAATGAGCAGTTCTTC.